The next 25 T cell receptor beta chains were all read from a single sample in a study of blood T cell repertoires in COVID-19. The assay was immunoSEQ multiplex PCR, and TCRdb's table has in-frame clones only and misses some. There are approximately 500,000 clones in the sample; about 89% occur only once, and roughly 7.4% lies in the top ten. The specimen sequenced was peripheral blood. The receptors here all came from a woman in her forties or fifties with COVID-19, enrolled during active disease.

This clone came up many times. The chain has TRBV24-1 and TRBJ1-1; D ambiguous. The CDR3 has 14 residues. Looked up from germline, CDR1 is KGHDR and CDR2 is SFDVKD. Between the trimmed V and J ends, which lost 3 bases and 0 bases, there was a span of 7 bases. CDR3 coding DNA: TGTGCCACCAGTGATAACAGTCTGAACACTGAAGCTTTCTTT. Amino acids: CATSDNSLNTEAFF.

The chain couples TRBV9 to TRBJ2-7; TRBD2 is a possible D gene (5 bases). Trimming stripped 3 bases from V and 5 bases from J, with 12 bases between. CDR3 length: 13 amino acids. In germline, CDR1 is SGDLS, CDR2 YYNGEE. The chain's CDR3 is CASSASPGDEQYF. For the CDR3, the DNA is TGTGCCAGCAGCGCATCCCCCGGGGACGAGCAGTACTTC. Together with reference TRBV9 and TRBJ2-7, the CDR3 gives the full variable domain: DSGVTQTPKHLITATGQRVTLRCSPRSGDLSVYWYQQSLDQGLQFLIQYYNGEERAKGNILERFSAQQFPDLHSELNLSSLELGDSALYFCASSASPGDEQYFGPGTRLTVT.

CDR3 protein: CASSSRDRGFYGYTF. CDR3 in DNA: TGTGCCAGCAGTTCCCGGGACAGGGGCTTCTATGGCTACACCTTC. The chain recombines TRBV27 with TRBJ1-2; TRBD1 matches 10 bases. Unmatched junction bases numbered 6, after V lost 4 bases and J lost 4 bases. The CDR3 spans 15 residues. Germline CDR1 MNHEY, CDR2 SMNVEV (reference sequence).

The chain combines TRBV18 with TRBJ2-7; D not resolved. V lost 6 bases, J lost 7 bases, and 13 bases lay in between. The CDR3 runs to 12 residues. Per the germline V gene, CDR1 is KGHSH and CDR2 is LQKENI. CDR3 in amino acids: CASSPGPQEQYF. CDR3 nucleotides: TGTGCCAGCTCCCCTGGCCCCCAGGAGCAGTACTTC.

The chain combines TRBV4-2 with TRBJ1-6, with D uncertain. V was pared by 0 bases and J by 6 bases, with 6 bases between. The CDR3 sequence is 14 residues long. Germline V CDR1 and CDR2: LGHNA, YNFKEQ. CDR3 protein: CASSQESLNSPLHF. The CDR3 region has the DNA TGTGCCAGCAGCCAAGAGAGCCTTAATTCACCCCTCCACTTT.

The chain recombines TRBV4-1 with TRBJ1-5; D is undetermined. Germline CDR1 and CDR2: MGHRA and YSYEKL. The V gene lost 4 bases and the J gene lost 4 bases, with 11 bases spanning the gap. There are 14 residues in the CDR3. As DNA, the CDR3 is TGCGCCAGCAGCCCTTGGGCTGCGAATCAGCCCCAGCATTTT. Residues: CASSPWAANQPQHF.

V and J are TRBV10-2 and TRBJ2-2; D gene unclear. From germline, CDR1 is WSHSY and CDR2 SAAADI. The germline V and J ends were trimmed by 8 bases and 3 bases, with 10 bases remaining between them. This CDR3 comprises 13 residues. The CDR3 is CASRGSYTGELFF. The CDR3 coding sequence is TGCGCCAGCCGAGGCAGTTACACCGGGGAGCTGTTTTTT.

The V gene is TRBV30, the J gene TRBJ1-1; no clear D. CDR1 GTSNPN and CDR2 SVGIG come from the germline V gene (reference sequence). This CDR3 contains 15 residues. The germline V and J ends were trimmed by 0 bases and 0 bases, with 11 bases remaining between them. The CDR3 DNA is TGTGCCTGGAGTGTATTTGGGCAGATGAACACTGAAGCTTTCTTT. As protein: CAWSVFGQMNTEAFF.

The CDR3 loop reads CASSVAVTTGETQYF. CDR3 DNA sequence: TGTGCCAGCAGCGTAGCTGTGACTACGGGAGAGACCCAGTACTTC. The chain recombines TRBV9 with TRBJ2-5; perhaps TRBD2 as D (5 bases). Germline V CDR1 and CDR2: SGDLS, YYNGEE. The length of the CDR3 is 15 residues. V lost 0 bases and J lost 4, with 13 bases in between.

The chain uses TRBV11-3 and TRBJ2-1, with D tentatively TRBD2 (5 bases). Germline assignment: CDR1 SGHNT and CDR2 YENEEA. This CDR3 is built from 15 residues. V lost 2 bases to trimming and J lost 2 bases, with 10 bases between them. The CDR3 is CASSLYGETYNEQFF. The CDR3 bases are TGTGCCAGCAGCTTATACGGGGAAACCTACAATGAGCAGTTCTTC.

This clone was counted once. The rearrangement uses TRBV10-1 and TRBJ1-6; 8 bases fit TRBD1. The CDR3 spans 14 residues. Germline CDR1 WNHNN, CDR2 SYGVQD (reference sequence). The trim removed 3 bases at V and 10 bases at J, leaving 5 bases unmatched. CDR3 residues: CASSEDRGGSPLHF. CDR3 sequence (DNA): TGCGCCAGCAGTGAAGACAGGGGAGGGTCACCCCTCCACTTT.

This clone has more than one count but fewer than ten. The V call is TRBV19, the J call TRBJ2-1; D ambiguous. The germline gives CDR1 LNHDA, CDR2 SQIVND (reference sequence). V gave up 3 bases and J gave up 7 bases, with 7 bases separating them. The CDR3 totals 12 residues. This chain's CDR3 is CASSMSRNEQFF. The CDR3 coding sequence is TGTGCCAGTAGTATGTCGAGGAATGAGCAGTTCTTC.

The V gene is TRBV7-9, the J gene TRBJ2-7; D not certain. CDR1 is SEHNR and CDR2 is FQNEAQ in the germline V gene (reference sequence). The CDR3 totals 14 residues. V lost 1 base, J lost 0 bases, and 7 bases lay in between. CDR3 loop: CASSLGLLSYEQYF. The CDR3 DNA reads TGTGCCAGCAGCTTAGGACTCCTCTCCTACGAGCAGTACTTC.

This rearrangement joins TRBV15 to TRBJ1-2, with a possible D match to TRBD1 (6 bases). Germline loops: CDR1 LNHNV, CDR2 YYDKDF (reference sequence). Trimming cost V 1 base and J 6 bases, with 15 bases left between them. The CDR3 is made up of 15 amino acids. CDR3 coding DNA: TGTGCCACCAGCAGAGTGGACAGTTATCTGGATGGCTACACCTTC. Protein: CATSRVDSYLDGYTF.

The chain carries TRBV10-2 and TRBJ2-4; D is perhaps TRBD1 (6 bases). This CDR3 is 14 amino acids long. Trimming removed 3 bases at V and 4 bases at J, with 10 bases between. Germline lookup yields CDR1 WSHSY and CDR2 SAAADI. In DNA, the CDR3 is TGCGCCAGCAGTGATTCTCAGGGGAAAAACATTCAGTACTTC. Protein sequence: CASSDSQGKNIQYF.

The V gene is TRBV5-4, the J gene TRBJ2-1; the D gene is possibly TRBD1 (6 bases). CDR1 is SGHNT and CDR2 is YYREEE in the germline V gene (reference sequence). Trimming removed 8 bases at V and 5 bases at J, with 14 bases between. The CDR3 has 13 amino acids. The CDR3 bases are TGTGCCAGTGGACAGTCCCAAAACAATGAGCAGTTCTTC. Residues: CASGQSQNNEQFF.

This clone was seen just once. V gene TRBV5-4 combines with J gene TRBJ2-5, with 10 bases identical to TRBD1. Germline trimming cut 2 bases from V and 1 base from J; bases unmatched to any gene: 5. This CDR3 has 16 amino acids. In germline, CDR1 is SGHNT, CDR2 YYREEE (reference sequence). CDR3 region: CASSLPGQGFQETQYF. The DNA for the CDR3 is TGTGCCAGCAGCTTACCGGGACAGGGGTTCCAAGAGACCCAGTACTTC.

In the case of this clone: Other nucleotide sequences in the sample specify the same CDR3. The chain carries TRBV27 and TRBJ2-2; D may be TRBD1 (6 bases). The CDR3 has 12 amino acids. Trimming stripped 7 bases from V and 6 bases from J, with 9 bases between. CDR1 and CDR2 from the germline V gene are MNHEY and SMNVEV (reference sequence). The CDR3 region has the DNA TGTGCCAGCATCTCAGGGGCCGGGGAGCTGTTTTTT. Translating gives CASISGAGELFF.

This clone was observed once. The V and J genes are TRBV15 and TRBJ2-1, with TRBD2 matching 7 bases. The CDR3 has 17 amino acids. The germline V gene has CDR1 LNHNV and CDR2 YYDKDF (reference sequence). With 1 base clipped from V and 7 bases from J, the junction kept 13 bases outside the gene matches. The CDR3 spells CATSRAPSSGVWNEQFF. The CDR3 bases are TGTGCCACCAGCAGAGCCCCATCAAGCGGGGTCTGGAATGAGCAGTTCTTC.

Written as DNA, the CDR3 is TGCAGCGTGTTAGCGGGGGGCGCCGGGGAGCTGTTTTTT. Translation gives CSVLAGGAGELFF. J is TRBJ2-2 and V is TRBV29-1; 10 bases agree with TRBD2. The CDR3 is 13 amino acids. Trimming cost V 6 bases and J 6 bases; bases outside gene matches: 4. CDR1 SQVTM and CDR2 ANQGSEA come from the germline V gene.

This clone was recorded once. This sequence joins TRBV6-5 and TRBJ1-2, with TRBD1 identical over 10 bases. CDR3 length: 14 residues. Germline V gene lookup returns CDR1 MNHEY and CDR2 SVGAGI. Germline trimming cut 6 bases from V and 7 bases from J; bases unmatched to any gene: 8. CDR3 sequence reads: CASSHRDRGGGYTF. Written as DNA, the CDR3 is TGTGCCAGCAGCCACCGGGACAGGGGTGGTGGCTACACCTTC.

The rearrangement joins TRBV5-1 to TRBJ2-1, with TRBD2 matching over 15 bases. Germline CDR1 and CDR2: SGHRS and YFSETQ. V was pared by 4 bases and J by 10 bases, with 9 bases of the junction left unmatched. This CDR3 contains 16 residues. CDR3 sequence (DNA): TGCGCCAGCAGCCCCGGACTAGCGGGGGGGCATCCGGAGCAGTTCTTC. As protein: CASSPGLAGGHPEQFF.

The V gene is TRBV6-1, the J gene TRBJ1-2; 7 bases line up with TRBD1. The CDR3 spans 18 residues. Germline assignment: CDR1 MNHNS and CDR2 SASEGT. The J segment lost 1 base and the V segment lost 2 bases, leaving 13 bases of the junction unmatched. This CDR3 reads CASSEWGLRDSLNYGYTF. The CDR3 coding sequence is TGTGCCAGCAGTGAATGGGGACTCCGGGACAGCCTTAACTATGGCTACACCTTC.

The chain links TRBV19 to TRBJ2-7; 8 bases line up with TRBD2. The junction had 2 bases not matched to a gene; V was cut back by 1 base and J by 3 bases. The CDR3 has 14 amino acids. Germline CDR1 reads LNHDA; CDR2 reads SQIVND (reference sequence). CDR3 nucleotides: TGTGCCAGTAGTATAGGACTAGCGCGCTACGAGCAGTACTTC. Its protein product is CASSIGLARYEQYF.

The rearrangement links TRBV5-1 to TRBJ2-7; 12 positions match TRBD2. V shed 2 bases and J 1 base; nucleotides not matched to a gene: 4. Germline V gives CDR1 SGHRS, CDR2 YFSETQ. The length of the CDR3 is 16 residues. The CDR3 DNA follows: TGCGCCAGCAGCTTAACTAGCGGGGGGCTGTCCTACGAGCAGTACTTC. Its translation is CASSLTSGGLSYEQYF. The whole variable domain, filled in from reference TRBV5-1 and TRBJ2-7, reads KAGVTQTPRYLIKTRGQQVTLSCSPISGHRSVSWYQQTPGQGLQFLFEYFSETQRNKGNFPGRFSGRQFSNSRSEMNVSTLELGDSALYLCASSLTSGGLSYEQYFGPGTRLTVT.